Listed below are T cell receptor beta chains from one sample, sequenced in a study of blood T cell repertoires in COVID-19. Clones were read by immunoSEQ multiplex PCR, and TCRdb kept only the in-frame ones, dropping some. The sample includes 300,000 to 400,000 clones, about 92% seen only once; the top ten take 2.6%. The sequenced material came from PBMCs or T cells enriched from blood (not recorded which). These receptor sequences come from a man aged 55 to 70 who had recovered from COVID-19. Both conserved end residues are part of each CDR3. The D gene is left open where the match is weak. Size tells how often a clone was seen (once, few, many) or the class of an expanded clone, and some rows leave it out.

>once|TRBV6-5|TRBD2|TRBJ2-2
TGTGCCAGCAGTTTCGCGGGAGAACCCGGGGAGCTGTTTTTT
CASSFAGEPGELFF
>.|TRBV4-1|.|TRBJ1-5
TGCGCCAGCAGCCGGGGAAACCTCGGGACTACCAATCAGCCCCAGCATTTT
CASSRGNLGTTNQPQHF
>.|TRBV5-1|TRBD1|TRBJ2-5
TGCGCCAGCAGCAGCGGTAGACAGGGGTTGGAGACCCAGTACTTC
CASSSGRQGLETQYF
>.|TRBV19|TRBD1|TRBJ1-3
TGTGCCAGTAGCCGGTGGGGGACAGGGTCCTCTGGAAACACCATATATTTT
CASSRWGTGSSGNTIYF
>.|TRBV4-2|TRBD2|TRBJ2-7
TGTGCCAGCAGCCGCGACCCGGGACTAGCGGGAGAAGGGTCCTACGAGCAGTACTTC
CASSRDPGLAGEGSYEQYF
>.|TRBV29-1|.|TRBJ1-3
TGCAGCGTTGCCAAAGACAACTCTGGAAACACCATATATTTT
CSVAKDNSGNTIYF
>.|TRBV5-6|TRBD1|TRBJ1-5
TGTGCCAGCAGCTTGGCTGAAACAGGGGACAATCAGCCCCAGCATTTT
CASSLAETGDNQPQHF
>.|TRBV5-1|TRBD2|TRBJ2-5
TGCGCCAGCAGCCGACTAGCGGGAGGGCCCCAAGAGACCCAGTACTTC
CASSRLAGGPQETQYF
>few|TRBV7-9|TRBD1|TRBJ1-1
TGTGCCAGCAGCCCTGGACAGGGGATACGTCGAGCTTTCTTT
CASSPGQGIRRAFF
>.|TRBV30|.|TRBJ1-1
TGTGCCTGGAGTGGGATGCGGGTGGCTTTCTTT
CAWSGMRVAFF
>.|TRBV29-1|TRBD2|TRBJ2-3
TGCAGCGTTGGGTCGACTAGCGCATTCACAGATACGCAGTATTTT
CSVGSTSAFTDTQYF
>.|TRBV5-5|.|TRBJ1-2
TGTGCCAGCATCCAATGGGGGCGGGACTATGGCTACACCTTC
CASIQWGRDYGYTF
>few|TRBV11-2|TRBD1|TRBJ2-7
TGTGCCAGCAGCCCCGACAGGGGACCCTCCTACGAGCAGTACTTC
CASSPDRGPSYEQYF
>.|TRBV7-3|.|TRBJ2-1
TGTGCCAGCAGCCCATACTACCACACTTACAATGAGCAGTTCTTC
CASSPYYHTYNEQFF
>.|TRBV4-1|TRBD2|TRBJ2-7
TGCGCCAGCAGCCAAACCAGGACTAGCCGCGAGCAGTACTTC
CASSQTRTSREQYF
>.|TRBV9|.|TRBJ2-1
TGTGCCAGCAGTGCCCCAATTAGAGATGAGCAGTTCTTC
CASSAPIRDEQFF
>.|TRBV2|.|TRBJ1-1
TGTGCCAGCAGTCCAGAACGGAACACTGAAGCTTTCTTT
CASSPERNTEAFF
>.|TRBV18|.|TRBJ2-3
TGTGCCAGCTCACCACGGGACCGGGAGTTGATCTCAGATACGCAGTATTTT
CASSPRDRELISDTQYF
>.|TRBV5-1|TRBD2|TRBJ2-3
TGCGCCAGCAGCATTAGCGGGGGAGGCACAGATACGCAGTATTTT
CASSISGGGTDTQYF
>once|TRBV20-1|.|TRBJ1-4
TGCAGTCTAGCGGAGAATGAAAAACTGTTTTTT
CSLAENEKLFF
>.|TRBV4-1|.|TRBJ2-1
TGCGCCAGCAGCCCCCGACTAGGGTCGGGTGAGCAGTTCTTC
CASSPRLGSGEQFF
>.|TRBV19|TRBD1|TRBJ1-2
TGTGCCAGTAAGTTTCCGGGACAGCGTGCCTTAACCTATGGCTACACCTTC
CASKFPGQRALTYGYTF
>.|TRBV25-1|.|TRBJ2-2
TGTGCCAGCAGACAGGGACACACCGGGGAGCTGTTTTTT
CASRQGHTGELFF
>.|TRBV6-6|TRBD2|TRBJ2-2
TGTGCCAGCAGTTACACTAGCGGGATGAACACCGGGGAGCTGTTTTTT
CASSYTSGMNTGELFF
>once|TRBV29-1|.|TRBJ1-1
TGCAGCGGAGGGGAGGCAAGAGTATCTCATTACTCCAGGACTGAAGCTTTCTTT
CSGGEARVSHYSRTEAFF
>.|TRBV9|.|TRBJ1-1
TGTGCCAGCAGCGCTGGACTGGTGAACACTGAAGCTTTCTTT
CASSAGLVNTEAFF
>.|TRBV6-2/TRBV6-3|.|TRBJ2-7
TGTGCCAGCAGTTATAGAGGGGGCTCCTACGAGCAGTACTTC
CASSYRGGSYEQYF
>.|TRBV29-1|.|TRBJ1-4
TGCAGCTACAGGGAAAATAATGAAAAACTGTTTTTT
CSYRENNEKLFF
>once|TRBV5-4|.|TRBJ2-3
TGTGCCAGCAGCTTGGCCCGGGGAGATGCAGTTACGCAGTATTTT
CASSLARGDAVTQYF
>.|TRBV28|.|TRBJ1-5
TGTGCCAGCAATTCGGGGGTACGACAGCCCCAGCATTTT
CASNSGVRQPQHF
>.|TRBV6-2/TRBV6-3|.|TRBJ1-5
TGTGCCAGCAGTTACCCAGACAGTTATCAGCCCCAGCATTTT
CASSYPDSYQPQHF
>.|TRBV7-9|.|TRBJ1-5
TGTGCCAGCTCTAGGCAGGGGAATCAGCCCCAGCATTTT
CASSRQGNQPQHF
>.|TRBV7-9|.|TRBJ2-5
TGTGCCAGCAGCTTAGCGTATCCAGGGTGGGAGACCCAGTACTTC
CASSLAYPGWETQYF
>.|TRBV12-3/TRBV12-4|TRBD2|TRBJ2-5
TGTGCCAGCAGAGGGACTAGCGGGGGGACCCAGTACTTC
CASRGTSGGTQYF
>.|TRBV5-5|.|TRBJ2-3
TGTGCCAGCAGCCATTTGCGGGGACAGCACACAGATACGCAGTATTTT
CASSHLRGQHTDTQYF
>many|TRBV7-9|TRBD1|TRBJ2-5
TGTGCCAGCAGTCGACAGGGATTTGGGGAGACCCAGTACTTC
CASSRQGFGETQYF
>.|TRBV30|.|TRBJ1-5
TGTGCCTGGAGTACACAGGGTCCTCAGCCCCAGCATTTT
CAWSTQGPQPQHF
>once|TRBV5-1|TRBD1|TRBJ2-3
TGCGCCAGCAGCTCAGACAGGGGGGCAGATACGCAGTATTTT
CASSSDRGADTQYF
>.|TRBV9|TRBD1|TRBJ1-4
TGTGCCAGCAGCCTTAAGACAGGGGTAAATGAAAAACTGTTTTTT
CASSLKTGVNEKLFF
>.|TRBV5-6|.|TRBJ1-2
TGTGCCAGCAGCCACAGGGCGCCTAACTATGGCTACACCTTC
CASSHRAPNYGYTF